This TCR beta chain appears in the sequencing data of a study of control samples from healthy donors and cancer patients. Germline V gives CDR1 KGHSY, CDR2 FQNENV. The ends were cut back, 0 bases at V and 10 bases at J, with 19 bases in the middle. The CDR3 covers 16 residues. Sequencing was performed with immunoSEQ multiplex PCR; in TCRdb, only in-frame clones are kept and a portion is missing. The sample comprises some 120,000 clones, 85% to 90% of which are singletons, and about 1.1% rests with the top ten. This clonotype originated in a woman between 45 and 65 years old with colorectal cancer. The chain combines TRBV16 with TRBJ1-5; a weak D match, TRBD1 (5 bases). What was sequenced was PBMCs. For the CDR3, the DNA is TGTGCCAGCAGCCAATCCTGGGTACAGGTCCTTAAACCCCAGCATTTT. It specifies CASSQSWVQVLKPQHF.